Listed here are 19 T cell receptor beta chains from one sample, sequenced in a study of shared clonotypes between healthy human individuals. Naivety among CD8 cells was defined by CD45RO negativity and positive CCR7 selection, thereby excluding terminally differentiated effector memory CD45RA+ cells. Assay: immunoSEQ multiplex PCR; the TCRdb copy retains only in-frame clones and omits some. The top ten clones hold about 0.11% of a sample with fewer than 700,000 clones, approximately 95% of them seen once. Sequences were obtained from naive CD8+ T cells sorted from blood. Receptors originate from a woman aged 25 to 39 in good health.

The chain links TRBV7-6 to TRBJ2-5; 7 bases agree with TRBD2. V lost 2 bases and J lost 5; bases outside the gene matches: 20. This CDR3 has 19 residues. Germline CDR1 is SGHVS and CDR2 is FNYEAQ. The CDR3 nucleotides read TGTGCCAGCAGCTTATCTCGACTTGGGGGAGGGCCCTTGTTGGAGACCCAGTACTTC. This sequence encodes CASSLSRLGGGPLLETQYF.

The rearrangement joins TRBV4-2 to TRBJ1-2; D is unclear. This CDR3 region has 11 residues. The V and J ends lost 4 bases and 7 bases respectively, with 7 bases between them. Germline CDR1 LGHNA, CDR2 YNFKEQ. The CDR3 DNA reads TGTGCCAGCAGCCCTTGTTTTGGCTACACCTTC. Translation gives CASSPCFGYTF.

The V and J genes are TRBV28 and TRBJ2-1; D is possibly TRBD1 or TRBD2 (5 bases each). This CDR3 comprises 14 residues. V was cut by 4 bases and J by 0 bases, with 7 bases left in between. Germline V gene data show CDR1 as MDHEN and CDR2 as SYDVKM. The CDR3 region is CASSWGFSYNEQFF. In DNA, the CDR3 is TGTGCCAGCAGTTGGGGGTTCTCCTACAATGAGCAGTTCTTC. Based on the CDR3 plus reference TRBV28 and TRBJ2-1, the full variable domain is DVKVTQSSRYLVKRTGEKVFLECVQDMDHENMFWYRQDPGLGLRLIYFSYDVKMKEKGDIPEGYSVSREKKERFSLILESASTNQTSMYLCASSWGFSYNEQFFGPGTRLTVL.

The chain carries TRBV15 and TRBJ1-4, with D possibly matching TRBD1 (6 bases). Germline V gene lookup returns CDR1 LNHNV and CDR2 YYDKDF (reference sequence). This CDR3 is 15 amino acids long. V gave up 3 bases and J gave up 6 bases, with 14 bases separating them. CDR3 in amino acids: CATSSGGTGHEKLFF. The CDR3 DNA sequence: TGTGCCACCAGCAGCGGCGGCACAGGGCATGAAAAACTGTTTTTT.

The table lists this clone with a count of one. The CDR3 region has the DNA TGTGCCAGCAGTCACTATACAGGGGGCAGTGAGCAGTTCTTC. Protein product: CASSHYTGGSEQFF. The V gene is TRBV27, the J gene TRBJ2-1; 9 positions match TRBD1. The CDR3 extends over 14 amino acids. Trimming at V came to 5 bases and at J to 9 bases, leaving 8 bases not matched to a gene. Germline CDR1 reads MNHEY; CDR2 reads SMNVEV (reference sequence).

The rearrangement uses TRBV5-6 and TRBJ1-4, with 7 bases fitting TRBD1. This CDR3 is built from 16 residues. From germline, CDR1 is SGHDT and CDR2 YYEEEE. The V and J ends lost 1 base and 0 bases, in that order; junction bases with no gene match: 3. CDR3 sequence reads: CASSLQGGATNEKLFF. CDR3 DNA sequence: TGTGCCAGCAGCTTGCAGGGGGGAGCAACTAATGAAAAACTGTTTTTT.

This chain joins TRBV27 and TRBJ2-7, with 8 bases aligning to TRBD2. Per the germline V gene, CDR1 is MNHEY and CDR2 is SMNVEV (reference sequence). The length of the CDR3 is 15 residues. V was pared by 2 bases and J by 3 bases, with 6 bases of the junction left unmatched. The CDR3 loop is CASSLHGGRRYEQYF. In nucleotides, the CDR3 is TGTGCCAGCAGTTTACATGGCGGGAGGCGCTACGAGCAGTACTTC.

This clone appeared once. The chain uses TRBV4-2 and TRBJ1-2, with TRBD1 identical over 9 bases. Germline values: CDR1 LGHNA, CDR2 YNFKEQ. Trimming took 1 base from V and 8 from J; bases not matched to a gene: 8. The CDR3 has 15 amino acids. For the CDR3, the DNA is TGTGCCAGCAGCCAAGTAACAGGGGGCGCAGAAGGCTACACCTTC. Protein sequence: CASSQVTGGAEGYTF.

The chain joins TRBV7-8 to TRBJ1-1, with a possible D match to TRBD1 (6 bases). The CDR3 contains 15 residues. Germline V gives CDR1 SGHVS, CDR2 FQNEAQ. V was pared by 5 bases and J by 1 base, with 14 bases between. Here the CDR3 DNA reads TGTGCCAGCAGCCAACGGACAGAAAGGAACACTGAAGCTTTCTTT. This translates into CASSQRTERNTEAFF.

This clone appeared a single time. Other DNA sequences of this sample code for an identical CDR3. The genes are TRBV6-5 and TRBJ1-1; D perhaps matches TRBD1 (5 bases). This CDR3 is built from 14 residues. With 2 bases removed from V and 1 base from J, the gap between germline ends came to 8 bases. Looked up from germline, CDR1 is MNHEY and CDR2 is SVGAGI. The CDR3 sequence: CASSYGGENTEAFF. The CDR3 DNA follows: TGTGCCAGCAGTTACGGAGGGGAGAACACTGAAGCTTTCTTT.

V usage is TRBV28 and J usage is TRBJ1-5; the D gene is possibly TRBD1 (6 bases). The germline CDR1 and CDR2 sequences are MDHEN and SYDVKM. This CDR3 contains 16 residues. V was pared by 5 bases and J by 1 base, with 15 bases between. This CDR3 reads CASSSNPGVSNQPQHF. The CDR3 DNA sequence: TGTGCCAGCAGTAGTAATCCAGGGGTGAGCAATCAGCCCCAGCATTTT.

This sequence joins TRBV29-1 and TRBJ2-1, with D hard to call. Germline V gene data show CDR1 as SQVTM and CDR2 as ANQGSEA. CDR3 size: 10 residues. V lost 8 bases and J lost 8, with 10 bases in between. This CDR3 is CSSSTDEQFF. The CDR3 coding sequence is TGCAGCTCATCAACGGATGAGCAGTTCTTC.

About this clone: Other nucleotide sequences from this sample produce the same CDR3. The CDR3 protein is CASSFADTQYF. DNA for the CDR3: TGTGCCAGCAGTTTTGCTGATACGCAGTATTTT. V and J are TRBV28 and TRBJ2-3; D is ambiguous. The CDR3 length is 11 residues. The ends were cut back, 3 bases at V and 6 bases at J, with 4 bases in the middle. CDR1 is MDHEN and CDR2 is SYDVKM in the germline V gene.

This chain connects TRBV5-4 to TRBJ2-7; D gene uncertain. Germline V CDR1 and CDR2: SGHNT, YYREEE (reference sequence). The CDR3 spans 14 residues. V lost 4 bases to trimming and J lost 0 bases, with 11 bases between them. The CDR3 is CASSHRESSYEQYF. The CDR3 bases are TGTGCCAGCAGCCACAGAGAGAGCTCCTACGAGCAGTACTTC.

The gene calls are TRBV9 and TRBJ2-7; D is possibly TRBD1 or TRBD2 (6 bases each). The CDR3 covers 15 residues. The V end was cut by 4 bases, the J end by 0 bases, with 14 bases between. In germline, CDR1 is SGDLS, CDR2 YYNGEE. Here the CDR3 DNA reads TGTGCCAGCAGCCCAGGGGAGGTCCCCTCCTACGAGCAGTACTTC. Translation: CASSPGEVPSYEQYF.

The rearrangement joins TRBV2 to TRBJ1-5, with 9 bases aligning to TRBD1. Germline lookup yields CDR1 SNHLY and CDR2 FYNNEI. CDR3 length: 15 amino acids. The ends lost 6 bases at V and 6 bases at J; junction bases unmatched: 9. CDR3 nucleotide sequence: TGTGCCAGCAGGAGGGGGACAGGGCGAATTCAGCCCCAGCATTTT. Translated, it gives CASRRGTGRIQPQHF.

The V call is TRBV19, the J call TRBJ2-2; D gene uncertain. V dropped 1 base and J dropped 5 bases, with 5 bases sitting between them. CDR3 length equals 13 residues. Germline V gene data show CDR1 as LNHDA and CDR2 as SQIVND (reference sequence). CDR3 sequence: CASSIVETGELFF. In DNA form, the CDR3 reads TGTGCCAGTAGTATAGTTGAGACCGGGGAGCTGTTTTTT.

The chain combines TRBV6-5 with TRBJ2-7; tentatively, D is TRBD2 (5 bases). From germline, CDR1 is MNHEY and CDR2 SVGAGI. V lost 0 bases and J 7 bases, leaving 10 bases between the germline ends. This CDR3 comprises 13 residues. The chain's CDR3 is CASSYSSRGEQYF. The CDR3 DNA reads TGTGCCAGCAGTTACTCCTCTAGAGGGGAGCAGTACTTC.

The rearrangement joins TRBV7-9 to TRBJ2-3, with D uncertain. The germline gives CDR1 SEHNR, CDR2 FQNEAQ (reference sequence). The CDR3 spans 15 residues. V gave up 2 bases and J gave up 0 bases, with 9 bases separating them. The CDR3 sequence: CASSLLPRSTDTQYF. CDR3 nucleotides: TGTGCCAGCAGCTTACTACCGCGTAGCACAGATACGCAGTATTTT. Complete variable domain (other parts from reference TRBV7-9 and TRBJ2-3): DTGVSQNPRHKITKRGQNVTFRCDPISEHNRLYWYRQTLGQGPEFLTYFQNEAQLEKSRLLSDRFSAERPKGSFSTLEIQRTEQGDSAMYLCASSLLPRSTDTQYFGPGTRLTVL.